What follows are 6 T cell receptor beta chains derived from one specimen sequenced in a study of cytomegalovirus exposure and HLA in healthy donors. The PCR had 60 Vbeta and 13 Jbeta primers. Data came from immunoSEQ multiplex PCR; TCRdb stores just in-frame clones and leaves some out. Of about 150,000 clones in the sample, around 82% are singletons; the top ten hold 0.35% to 0.4%. The specimen sequenced was PBMCs. The receptors were sampled from a boy aged 2 to 10 in good health and CMV-seronegative.

The V call is TRBV29-1, the J call TRBJ2-2; maybe TRBD1 (5 bases). This CDR3 spans 14 amino acids. Trimming stripped 1 base from V and 4 bases from J, with 10 bases between. Per the germline V gene, CDR1 is SQVTM and CDR2 is ANQGSEA. CDR3 amino acids: CSVEGTSVTGELFF. In DNA, the CDR3 is TGCAGCGTTGAAGGGACAAGCGTCACCGGGGAGCTGTTTTTT.

This clone was seen a few times. This chain joins TRBV25-1 and TRBJ1-1; possible D gene TRBD1, 6 bases. CDR3 size: 16 residues. Germline loops: CDR1 MGHDK, CDR2 SYGVNS. Trimming took 1 base from V and 5 from J, leaving 17 bases between them. CDR3 nucleotide sequence: TGTGCCAGCAGTGAATCCCTATGGGAGGGGGATACTGAAGCTTTCTTT. It translates to CASSESLWEGDTEAFF.

This clone was recorded once. J is TRBJ2-3 and V is TRBV5-1; TRBD2 might be the D (6 bases). From germline, CDR1 is SGHRS and CDR2 YFSETQ. The CDR3 extends over 15 amino acids. Trimming cost V 0 bases and J 1 base, with 9 bases left between them. CDR3 nucleotides: TGCGCCAGCAGCTTGGTCGGGGGTGGCACAGATACGCAGTATTTT. Translating gives CASSLVGGGTDTQYF.

The chain couples TRBV9 to TRBJ2-1; 8 nucleotides agree with TRBD2. CDR1 and CDR2 from the germline V gene are SGDLS and YYNGEE. Unmatched junction bases numbered 8, after V lost 0 bases and J lost 0 bases. This CDR3 has 18 amino acids. CDR3 region: CASSVETSGQRSYNEQFF. The DNA for the CDR3 is TGTGCCAGCAGCGTAGAAACTAGCGGACAACGCTCCTACAATGAGCAGTTCTTC.

The chain is built from TRBV19 and TRBJ1-4, with D hard to call. With 4 bases removed from V and 8 bases from J, the gap between germline ends came to 14 bases. Looked up from germline, CDR1 is LNHDA and CDR2 is SQIVND (reference sequence). The CDR3 contains 14 residues. CDR3 sequence reads: CASSKVRVGEKLFF. CDR3 DNA: TGTGCCAGTAGTAAGGTTCGGGTTGGCGAAAAACTGTTTTTT. The whole variable domain, filled in from reference TRBV19 and TRBJ1-4, reads DGGITQSPKYLFRKEGQNVTLSCEQNLNHDAMYWYRQDPGQGLRLIYYSQIVNDFQKGDIAEGYSVSREKKESFPLTVTSAQKNPTAFYLCASSKVRVGEKLFFGSGTQLSVL.

The chain joins TRBV5-5 to TRBJ2-7; 7 positions match TRBD1. V shed 4 bases and J 5 bases; nucleotides not matched to a gene: 9. Germline CDR1 is SGHKS and CDR2 is YYEKEE (reference sequence). This CDR3 comprises 14 residues. In nucleotides, the CDR3 is TGTGCCAGCAGCCTTCAACAGGGGTCCCACGAGCAGTACTTC. This gives the protein CASSLQQGSHEQYF.